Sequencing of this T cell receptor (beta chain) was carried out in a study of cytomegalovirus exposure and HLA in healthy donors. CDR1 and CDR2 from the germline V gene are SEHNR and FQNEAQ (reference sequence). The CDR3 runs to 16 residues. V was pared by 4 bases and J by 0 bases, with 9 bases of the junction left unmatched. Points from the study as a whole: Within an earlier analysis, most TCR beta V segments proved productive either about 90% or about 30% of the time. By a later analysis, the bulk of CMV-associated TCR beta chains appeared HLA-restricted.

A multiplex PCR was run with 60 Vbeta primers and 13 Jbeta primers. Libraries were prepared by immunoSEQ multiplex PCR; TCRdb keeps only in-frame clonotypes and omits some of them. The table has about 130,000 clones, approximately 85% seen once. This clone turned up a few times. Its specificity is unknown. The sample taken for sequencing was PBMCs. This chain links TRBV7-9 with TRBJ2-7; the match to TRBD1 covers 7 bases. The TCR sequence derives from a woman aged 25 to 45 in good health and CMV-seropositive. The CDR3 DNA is TGTGCCAGCAGCTCCCTCGGACAGGTGGGCTCCTACGAGCAGTACTTC. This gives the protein CASSSLGQVGSYEQYF.